A selection of T cell receptor beta chains follows, all from one sample in a study of blood T cell repertoires in COVID-19. The assay was immunoSEQ multiplex PCR, and TCRdb's table has in-frame clones only and misses some. The sample includes around 57,000 clones, 65% to 85% of them seen just once. Sample: peripheral blood. Receptors originate from a woman aged 70-85 years with acute or convalescent COVID-19. Both conserved end residues are part of each CDR3. D genes are given only for firm matches. The size field is filled for only some rows; it gives once, few, many or a size class.

D: TRBD1; size: -; J: TRBJ1-2; V: TRBV7-2; CDR3: CASPTTEGAGNYGYTF; DNA: TGTGCCAGCCCAACCACAGAGGGGGCGGGTAACTATGGCTACACCTTC
D: TRBD1; size: -; J: TRBJ2-1; V: TRBV28; CDR3: CASSATGSANEQFF; DNA: TGTGCCAGCAGTGCGACAGGGTCTGCCAATGAGCAGTTCTTC
D: TRBD1; size: few; J: TRBJ2-7; V: TRBV10-3; CDR3: CAISDTGAAVYEQYF; DNA: TGTGCCATCAGTGACACAGGGGCCGCAGTCTACGAGCAGTACTTC
D: TRBD2; size: few; J: TRBJ2-5; V: TRBV5-6; CDR3: CASSLAAPGGETQYF; DNA: TGTGCCAGCAGCTTGGCCGCCCCGGGGGGAGAGACCCAGTACTTC
D: TRBD1; size: -; J: TRBJ1-2; V: TRBV3-1/TRBV3-2; CDR3: CASSQQGAGYGYTF; DNA: TGTGCCAGCAGCCAACAGGGGGCGGGTTATGGCTACACCTTC
D: -; size: -; J: TRBJ2-6; V: TRBV27; CDR3: CASSFDSGGANVLTF; DNA: TGTGCCAGCAGTTTCGATTCAGGTGGGGCCAACGTCCTGACTTTC
D: -; size: -; J: TRBJ1-4; V: TRBV3-1/TRBV3-2; CDR3: CASSQDGGATNEKLFF; DNA: TGTGCCAGCAGCCAAGATGGGGGCGCAACTAATGAAAAACTGTTTTTT
D: TRBD2; size: -; J: TRBJ2-3; V: TRBV10-3; CDR3: CAITDMTSGGARSTDTQYF; DNA: TGTGCCATCACAGACATGACTAGCGGGGGGGCCCGTTCTACAGATACGCAGTATTTT
D: TRBD2; size: -; J: TRBJ2-1; V: TRBV2; CDR3: CASDSGGAIKEQFF; DNA: TGTGCCAGCGATAGCGGGGGCGCGATTAAGGAGCAGTTCTTC
D: -; size: -; J: TRBJ2-1; V: TRBV3-1/TRBV3-2; CDR3: CASSTRDLEVDEQFF; DNA: TGTGCCAGCAGCACCCGGGACTTGGAGGTCGATGAGCAGTTCTTC
D: -; size: -; J: TRBJ1-1; V: TRBV12-3/TRBV12-4; CDR3: CASNPGVPEAFF; DNA: TGTGCCAGCAACCCCGGGGTGCCTGAAGCTTTCTTT
D: -; size: once; J: TRBJ1-4; V: TRBV5-1; CDR3: CASSLSHGAEKLFF; DNA: TGCGCCAGCAGCTTGTCACATGGGGCCGAAAAACTGTTTTTT
D: -; size: -; J: TRBJ2-5; V: TRBV14; CDR3: CASSHSILNFQETQYF; DNA: TGTGCCAGCAGCCATTCTATTCTGAACTTCCAAGAGACCCAGTACTTC
D: -; size: -; J: TRBJ1-2; V: TRBV2; CDR3: CASSDWGLLAPNYGYTF; DNA: TGTGCCAGCAGTGATTGGGGGCTACTGGCGCCCAACTATGGCTACACCTTC
D: TRBD2; size: -; J: TRBJ2-2; V: TRBV29-1; CDR3: CSVEKGAGVDTGELFF; DNA: TGCAGCGTTGAGAAGGGAGCGGGGGTCGACACCGGGGAGCTGTTTTTT
D: -; size: -; J: TRBJ2-1; V: TRBV11-2; CDR3: CASRNTASYNEQFF; DNA: TGTGCCAGCAGAAACACGGCTAGCTACAATGAGCAGTTCTTC
D: TRBD1; size: -; J: TRBJ2-7; V: TRBV19; CDR3: CASSKTGQGYYEQYF; DNA: TGTGCCAGTAGTAAGACGGGACAGGGATACTACGAGCAGTACTTC
D: TRBD2; size: -; J: TRBJ2-6; V: TRBV12-5; CDR3: CASGLTLGGPTGANVLTF; DNA: TGTGCTAGTGGTTTGACCTTGGGAGGGCCCACCGGGGCCAACGTCCTGACTTTC
D: TRBD2; size: medium-sized; J: TRBJ2-7; V: TRBV7-2; CDR3: CASSLHSGGHSYEQYF; DNA: TGTGCCAGCAGCTTACATAGCGGGGGGCACTCCTACGAGCAGTACTTC
D: -; size: once; J: TRBJ1-6; V: TRBV6-1; CDR3: CASSEGQGKNSPLHF; DNA: TGTGCCAGCAGTGAGGGGCAGGGGAAAAATTCACCCCTCCACTTT
D: TRBD2; size: -; J: TRBJ2-3; V: TRBV6-1; CDR3: CASSVKGTSGVRDTQYF; DNA: TGTGCCAGCAGTGTAAAAGGGACTAGCGGGGTGAGAGATACGCAGTATTTT
D: TRBD1; size: once; J: TRBJ1-1; V: TRBV2; CDR3: CASSRAGQGGTEAFF; DNA: TGTGCCAGCAGCCGAGCCGGACAGGGCGGCACTGAAGCTTTCTTT
D: -; size: few; J: TRBJ2-5; V: TRBV7-2; CDR3: CASSPSLGVPRETQYF; DNA: TGTGCCAGCAGCCCTAGTCTAGGGGTCCCGAGGGAGACCCAGTACTTC
D: TRBD1; size: -; J: TRBJ2-7; V: TRBV28; CDR3: CASSSYAGGAKYEQYF; DNA: TGTGCCAGCAGTTCCTACGCAGGGGGCGCAAAGTACGAGCAGTACTTC
D: TRBD1; size: -; J: TRBJ2-6; V: TRBV10-1; CDR3: CARTGGDSSGANVLTF; DNA: TGCGCCAGGACAGGGGGCGACTCCAGTGGGGCCAACGTCCTGACTTTC
D: -; size: -; J: TRBJ1-2; V: TRBV29-1; CDR3: CSVLENYGYTF; DNA: TGCAGCGTTCTCGAGAACTATGGCTACACCTTC
D: TRBD2; size: -; J: TRBJ2-1; V: TRBV19; CDR3: CASSVTSGGPPYNEQFF; DNA: TGTGCCAGTAGTGTGACTAGCGGGGGACCCCCCTACAATGAGCAGTTCTTC
D: -; size: -; J: TRBJ2-4; V: TRBV2; CDR3: CASSDPRAKNIQYF; DNA: TGTGCCAGCAGCGACCCCAGGGCCAAAAACATTCAGTACTTC
D: TRBD1; size: -; J: TRBJ2-5; V: TRBV2; CDR3: CASVTGEKTQYF; DNA: TGTGCCAGCGTAACAGGGGAAAAGACCCAGTACTTC
D: -; size: -; J: TRBJ1-1; V: TRBV3-1/TRBV3-2; CDR3: CASSQLLQARRDTEAFF; DNA: TGTGCCAGCAGCCAACTGCTTCAGGCCCGTAGAGATACTGAAGCTTTCTTT
D: -; size: -; J: TRBJ2-3; V: TRBV4-1; CDR3: CASSQVGTSDTQYF; DNA: TGCGCCAGCAGCCAAGTTGGGACATCAGATACGCAGTATTTT
D: -; size: -; J: TRBJ1-3; V: TRBV19; CDR3: CASSIDNYRTSHSGNTIYF; DNA: TGTGCCAGTAGTATAGACAACTACAGAACTAGTCACTCTGGAAACACCATATATTTT
D: TRBD1; size: -; J: TRBJ1-4; V: TRBV28; CDR3: CASSLPLDRVVTNEKLFF; DNA: TGTGCCAGCAGTTTACCCCTCGACAGGGTGGTCACTAATGAAAAACTGTTTTTT
D: TRBD1; size: -; J: TRBJ1-5; V: TRBV6-2/TRBV6-3; CDR3: CASSDPRGQTQPQHF; DNA: TGTGCCAGCAGCGATCCCAGGGGACAGACTCAGCCCCAGCATTTT
D: TRBD1; size: -; J: TRBJ1-2; V: TRBV12-3/TRBV12-4; CDR3: CASSQGQDGYTF; DNA: TGTGCCAGCAGCCAAGGACAGGATGGCTACACCTTC
D: -; size: -; J: TRBJ2-7; V: TRBV7-2; CDR3: CASSLGVHSYEQYF; DNA: TGTGCCAGCAGCCTCGGGGTTCACTCCTACGAGCAGTACTTC
D: -; size: once; J: TRBJ2-1; V: TRBV7-9; CDR3: CASSPPPGQRNSYNEQFF; DNA: TGTGCCAGCAGTCCACCCCCAGGACAGCGAAACTCCTACAATGAGCAGTTCTTC
D: -; size: -; J: TRBJ2-2; V: TRBV7-9; CDR3: CAGQRVGTPHGELFF; DNA: TGTGCCGGACAACGGGTGGGGACACCCCACGGGGAGCTGTTTTTT
D: TRBD1; size: -; J: TRBJ1-4; V: TRBV7-8; CDR3: CASSFGTGGEKLFF; DNA: TGTGCCAGCAGCTTCGGGACAGGAGGTGAAAAACTGTTTTTT
D: -; size: -; J: TRBJ2-5; V: TRBV12-5; CDR3: CASGLVRAGQLETQYF; DNA: TGTGCTAGTGGTTTGGTACGTGCAGGCCAGCTGGAGACCCAGTACTTC
D: TRBD1; size: -; J: TRBJ2-7; V: TRBV13; CDR3: CASSLVDRGYEQYF; DNA: TGTGCCAGCAGCTTAGTGGACAGGGGCTACGAGCAGTACTTC
D: -; size: -; J: TRBJ1-2; V: TRBV28; CDR3: CASGSLQGVWGGYTF; DNA: TGTGCCAGCGGATCCTTACAGGGCGTGTGGGGGGGCTACACCTTC
D: TRBD2; size: -; J: TRBJ2-7; V: TRBV7-2; CDR3: CASSYTSGTSGSYEQYF; DNA: TGTGCCAGCAGCTACACAAGCGGGACTAGCGGATCCTACGAGCAGTACTTC
D: TRBD1; size: few; J: TRBJ1-2; V: TRBV7-2; CDR3: CASSLDRETFYGYTF; DNA: TGTGCCAGCAGCTTGGACAGGGAGACTTTCTATGGCTACACCTTC
D: TRBD1; size: once; J: TRBJ2-7; V: TRBV19; CDR3: CASSNQGAYYEQYF; DNA: TGTGCCAGTAGTAATCAGGGGGCATACTACGAGCAGTACTTC
D: -; size: -; J: TRBJ2-1; V: TRBV7-6; CDR3: CASSLEGGGYYNEQFF; DNA: TGTGCCAGCAGCTTAGAGGGGGGGGGCTATTACAATGAGCAGTTCTTC
D: -; size: -; J: TRBJ2-6; V: TRBV29-1; CDR3: CSARGSGANVLTF; DNA: TGCAGTGCTAGGGGCTCTGGGGCCAACGTCCTGACTTTC
D: -; size: -; J: TRBJ1-1; V: TRBV5-5; CDR3: CASSPQGDDTEAFF; DNA: TGTGCCAGCAGCCCACAGGGAGATGACACTGAAGCTTTCTTT
D: TRBD2; size: -; J: TRBJ2-3; V: TRBV7-3; CDR3: CASSTGLAGGTDTQYF; DNA: TGTGCCAGCAGCACAGGACTAGCGGGGGGCACAGATACGCAGTATTTT
D: TRBD2; size: -; J: TRBJ2-1; V: TRBV29-1; CDR3: CSVGASGGQYNEQFF; DNA: TGCAGCGTGGGGGCTAGCGGGGGTCAATACAATGAGCAGTTCTTC
D: -; size: -; J: TRBJ2-6; V: TRBV5-6; CDR3: CASSLVGGPSGANVLTF; DNA: TGTGCCAGCAGCTTGGTAGGAGGACCCTCGGGGGCCAACGTCCTGACTTTC
D: TRBD1; size: -; J: TRBJ1-4; V: TRBV2; CDR3: CASSSGTGVMRGRYEKLFF; DNA: TGTGCCAGCAGCTCCGGGACAGGGGTAATGAGGGGCCGTTATGAAAAACTGTTTTTT
D: TRBD2; size: -; J: TRBJ2-7; V: TRBV3-1/TRBV3-2; CDR3: CASRRAGGSYEQYF; DNA: TGTGCCAGCAGGAGAGCGGGGGGGTCCTACGAGCAGTACTTC